This TCR beta chain was sequenced during a study of CD4 T cell repertoires in COVID-19. Study-wide context: Other coronavirus spike proteins restimulated relabeled CFSE-low cells expanded with IL-2 for over 8 days.

No culture step preceded sequencing of the ex vivo isolated memory T cells. The CDR3 is 13 amino acids. The germline V gene encodes CDR1 LNHDA and CDR2 SQIVND (reference sequence). V dropped 6 bases and J dropped 5; count of bases not matched to a gene: 6. The repertoire was sequenced with immunoSEQ multiplex PCR; TCRdb's copy has only in-frame clones and lacks some. In the table there are about 75,000 clones, roughly 80% of which are singletons. This TCR was sampled from a human donor who had COVID-19. J is TRBJ2-5 and V is TRBV19; 7 bases fit TRBD1. Sequencing used CD4+ T cells from peripheral blood, obtained after recovery from COVID-19. CDR3 sequence reads: CASREGGLETQYF. For the CDR3, the DNA is TGTGCCAGTAGAGAAGGGGGCTTGGAGACCCAGTACTTC.